Listed here are 15 T cell receptor beta chains from one sample, sequenced in a study of tumor-infiltrating lymphocytes in primary liver carcinoma. cDNA specific to TCR beta was made from 450 to 650 ng of total RNA, with a constant-region primer employed for priming. Library construction for TCR beta comprised three nested multiplex PCR rounds performed with slightly modified ARM-PCR. It was with TRBV1-TRBV30 forward primers and a C-beta reverse primer that the first two PCR rounds were run, at roughly 10 cycles each. TCRdb ran MiXCR on the multiplex PCR reads and lists one entry per CDR3 protein. The profile covers almost 200,000 distinct CDR3 sequences, with around 60% appearing a single time and 6% to 8.5% taken by the ten largest. Both blood RNA, taken from unsorted whole blood, and germline DNA were extracted. The sequencing sample was made of peripheral blood. These receptors were collected from a woman aged 55-75 years with primary liver carcinoma and hepatitis B virus infection.

With regard to this clonotype: At one end the junction does not follow the germline gene, possibly because of a read error. The chain recombines TRBV12-5 with TRBJ1-5, with D hard to call. The germline V gene has CDR1 LGHNT and CDR2 FRNRAP. CDR3 length equals 13 residues. The CDR3 DNA reads as TGCGCTAGTGGTTTGCCACCGCGCCAGCCCCAGCATTTT. Protein product: CASGLPPRQPQHF.

The chain couples TRBV7-9 to TRBJ1-1; 9 bases are shared with TRBD1. V shed 9 bases and J 3 bases; nucleotides not matched to a gene: 8. Germline V gives CDR1 SEHNR, CDR2 FQNEAQ (reference sequence). The CDR3 covers 14 residues. CDR3 sequence: CARSPRTGDTEAFF. DNA for the CDR3: TGTGCCAGGAGCCCCCGGACAGGGGACACTGAAGCTTTCTTT.

This clonotype came up many times. This chain uses TRBV12-3 or TRBV12-4 with TRBJ2-7; 12 bases are shared with TRBD2. V shed 7 bases and J 6 bases; nucleotides not matched to a gene: 4. The length of the CDR3 is 13 residues. CDR3 in amino acids: CASKPSGRGEQYF. The CDR3 region has the DNA TGTGCCAGCAAGCCTAGCGGGAGGGGCGAGCAGTACTTC.

Concerning this clonotype itself: A much larger clone differs by one base, so this may be a read error. The chain carries TRBV4-1 and TRBJ2-1; 12 bases map to TRBD2. Germline V gives CDR1 MGHRA, CDR2 YSYEKL. The CDR3 consists of 17 residues. The V gene end was trimmed by 4 bases and the J gene end by 4 bases; junction bases not matched to a gene: 8. Here the CDR3 reads CASSLERGLAGYNEQFF. The CDR3 nucleotides read TGCGCCAGCAGCCTAGAGCGGGGACTAGCGGGTTACAATGAGCAGTTCTTC.

With respect to this clonotype: Germline and junction disagree at one end, which may indicate a read error. The V and J genes are TRBV11-2 and TRBJ2-2, with D possibly TRBD2 on 5 matching bases. This CDR3 has 12 amino acids. CDR1 and CDR2 from the germline V gene are SGHAT and FQNNGV. The CDR3 loop is CARNLYIGEPFF. As DNA, the CDR3 is TGTGCCAGAAACTTATATATCGGGGAGCCGTTTTTT.

With respect to this clonotype: Being one base from a much bigger clone, this may be a read error. The chain carries TRBV6-5 and TRBJ2-5; D not certain. V lost 6 bases, J lost 5 bases, and 13 bases lay in between. Looked up from germline, CDR1 is MNHEY and CDR2 is SVGAGI. This CDR3 has 13 residues. CDR3 bases: TGTGCCAGCAGATGGACGCTGGATGAGACCCAGTACTTC. The encoded protein is CASRWTLDETQYF.

The count of this clonotype is one. The rearrangement uses TRBV4-1 and TRBJ2-1; possibly TRBD2 for D (6 bases). Trimming took 3 bases from V and 7 from J, leaving 19 bases between them. The germline CDR1 and CDR2 sequences are MGHRA and YSYEKL. The CDR3 runs 16 residues. The CDR3 is CASSQPTNGSQNEQFF. The CDR3 DNA is TGCGCCAGCAGCCAGCCTACTAACGGGAGCCAGAATGAGCAGTTCTTC.

Details on this clonotype: One end of the junction varies from germline; a read error may be responsible. The chain joins TRBV28 to TRBJ2-3, with TRBD2 matching 14 bases. The CDR3 is 16 residues long. Germline V CDR1 and CDR2: MDHEN, SYDVKM. The DNA for the CDR3 is TGTACCAGCAGTTCGACTAGCGGGAGGGACCGGGGTACGCAGTATTTT. Residues: CTSSSTSGRDRGTQYF.

As concerns this clonotype: A read error may explain this, as a much larger clone is one base away. The rearrangement uses TRBV12-3 or TRBV12-4 and TRBJ1-1; 9 bases align to TRBD1. The CDR3 is 22 residues long. CDR3 coding DNA: TGTACCAGCAGTTTAGCGCGACAGGGGGGGACCTCATCTCGGGTTCGGAACACTGAAGCTTTCTTT. Translated, it gives CTSSLARQGGTSSRVRNTEAFF.

This clonotype has at least ten counts. V gene TRBV12-5 combines with J gene TRBJ2-2; D unclear. Trimming took 1 base from V and 5 from J, leaving 2 bases between them. The germline V gene encodes CDR1 LGHNT and CDR2 FRNRAP. There are 12 residues in the CDR3. The DNA for the CDR3 is TGTGCTAGTGGTTTGGGTACCGGGGAGCTGTTTTTT. It is translated as CASGLGTGELFF.

This clonotype was counted many times. J is TRBJ2-7 and V is TRBV6-1; D might be TRBD1 or TRBD2, each matching 5 bases. This CDR3 comprises 15 residues. V was clipped by 5 bases and J by 2 bases, with 16 bases between them. Germline CDR1 is MNHNS and CDR2 is SASEGT. The CDR3 sequence: CASSIGDRRAYEQYF. The CDR3 coding sequence is TGTGCCAGCAGTATAGGGGACCGTCGGGCCTACGAGCAGTACTTC.

This clonotype was seen repeatedly, ten times or more. The chain employs TRBV10-3 and TRBJ2-3, with TRBD2 identical over 9 bases. CDR3 length equals 15 residues. CDR1 and CDR2 (germline): ENHRY, SYGVKD. V was pared by 7 bases and J by 2 bases, with 7 bases of the junction left unmatched. This CDR3 reads CAIKPGLAHTDTQYF. Written as DNA, the CDR3 is TGTGCCATCAAGCCGGGACTAGCCCACACAGATACGCAGTATTTT.

In DNA form, the CDR3 reads TGCAGCGGTGGGTCCGGGACAGGGGGCCAAGAGACCCAGTACTTC. It yields the protein CSGGSGTGGQETQYF. The genes are TRBV29-1 and TRBJ2-5; 11 bases fit TRBD1. Unmatched junction bases numbered 8, after V lost 7 bases and J lost 1 base. Germline loops: CDR1 SQVTM, CDR2 ANQGSEA. The CDR3 spans 15 residues.

This clonotype was found once. One junction end disagrees with the germline gene, perhaps due to a read error. This rearrangement joins TRBV6-5 to TRBJ2-3, with D perhaps TRBD1 (5 bases). CDR1 MNHEY and CDR2 SVGAGI come from the germline V gene. This CDR3 is 18 amino acids long. CDR3 protein: CANSFRARGFSSTDTQYF. As DNA, the CDR3 is TGCGCCAACAGTTTCCGCGCTAGGGGCTTTTCTAGCACAGATACGCAGTATTTT.

This clonotype was counted many times. This chain connects TRBV6-1 to TRBJ1-1; no firm D call. V lost 4 bases and J 5 bases, leaving 17 bases between the germline ends. The CDR3 length is 15 residues. Germline V CDR1 and CDR2: MNHNS, SASEGT. The CDR3 bases are TGTGCCAGCAGTGGAAGGTTACCCCTACCAACTGAAGCTTTCTTT. Translating it yields CASSGRLPLPTEAFF.